This T cell receptor beta chain originates from a study of shared clonotypes between healthy human individuals. Study-wide context: Aged 18 to 49, the donors were two women and three men.

Trimming took 5 bases from V and 3 from J; bases not matched to a gene: 10. CDR1 is SGHVS, CDR2 FQNEAQ, per germline. The CDR3 is 18 amino acids. For each subset, genomic DNA was distributed in equal portions over several immunoSEQ plates. Method: immunoSEQ multiplex PCR; TCRdb's copy keeps in-frame clones and lacks some. This sample has about 2.4 million clones; approximately 93% occur once, and the top ten carry approximately 0.37%. Within Nashville, Tennessee resided all donors, each a Caucasian adult. The chain employs TRBV7-8 and TRBJ2-6; TRBD2 agrees at 10 bases. Material: naive CD4+ T cells from PBMCs. The subset was: CD45RA+ positively selected. The receptor's source is a man younger than 30 in good health. Some clones in this sample may be carry-over from other donors' samples. As DNA, the CDR3 is TGTGCCAGCAGCCCGAGGGATAGCGGGAGGTATGGGGCCAACGTCCTGACTTTC. Amino acids: CASSPRDSGRYGANVLTF.